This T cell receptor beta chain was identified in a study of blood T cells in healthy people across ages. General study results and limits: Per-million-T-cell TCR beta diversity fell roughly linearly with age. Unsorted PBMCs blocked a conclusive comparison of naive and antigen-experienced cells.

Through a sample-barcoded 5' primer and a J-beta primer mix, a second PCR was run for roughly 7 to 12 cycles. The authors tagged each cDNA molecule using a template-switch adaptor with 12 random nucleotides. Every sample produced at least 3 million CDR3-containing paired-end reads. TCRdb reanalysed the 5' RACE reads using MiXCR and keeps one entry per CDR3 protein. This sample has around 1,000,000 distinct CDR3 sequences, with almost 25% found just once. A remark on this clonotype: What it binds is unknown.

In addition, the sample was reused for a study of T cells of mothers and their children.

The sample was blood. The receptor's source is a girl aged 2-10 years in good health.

The DNA for the CDR3 is TGCAGTGCTACTAGTCTAGCGGAGTCAATCTACGAGCAGTACTTC. Translating gives CSATSLAESIYEQYF. The chain links TRBV20-1 to TRBJ2-7; 7 bases are a match to TRBD2. This CDR3 has 15 residues. Germline trimming cut 4 bases from V and 3 bases from J; bases unmatched to any gene: 12. Germline CDR1 is DFQATT and CDR2 is SNEGSKA (reference sequence).